Sequencing of this T cell receptor beta chain was carried out in a study of blood T cell repertoires in COVID-19. The germline V gene encodes CDR1 SGHTA and CDR2 FQGNSA. Trimming pared 5 bases from V and 1 base from J, leaving 12 bases between. The CDR3 is 15 amino acids. Authors' processing steps: Scientists estimated how many nucleated cells there were by amplifying reference gene primers. Produced via immunoSEQ multiplex PCR; TCRdb's table is partial and in-frame only. The DNA was the basis for D and trimming; V, J and clone size are from that table. The repertoire consists of approximately 150,000 clones, with over 70% occurring once and the leading ten covering 11%. Recovered Cohort 3 donors showed two negative PCRs, clearance, or symptom resolution.

V gene TRBV7-2 combines with J gene TRBJ1-5; maybe TRBD1 (6 bases). This sequence originates from a man in his sixties who had recovered from COVID-19. Sequenced sample: PBMCs or T cells enriched from blood (not recorded which). CDR3 in amino acids: CASSVRGQSNQPQHF. CDR3 DNA sequence: TGTGCCAGCAGCGTAAGAGGACAGAGCAATCAGCCCCAGCATTTT.